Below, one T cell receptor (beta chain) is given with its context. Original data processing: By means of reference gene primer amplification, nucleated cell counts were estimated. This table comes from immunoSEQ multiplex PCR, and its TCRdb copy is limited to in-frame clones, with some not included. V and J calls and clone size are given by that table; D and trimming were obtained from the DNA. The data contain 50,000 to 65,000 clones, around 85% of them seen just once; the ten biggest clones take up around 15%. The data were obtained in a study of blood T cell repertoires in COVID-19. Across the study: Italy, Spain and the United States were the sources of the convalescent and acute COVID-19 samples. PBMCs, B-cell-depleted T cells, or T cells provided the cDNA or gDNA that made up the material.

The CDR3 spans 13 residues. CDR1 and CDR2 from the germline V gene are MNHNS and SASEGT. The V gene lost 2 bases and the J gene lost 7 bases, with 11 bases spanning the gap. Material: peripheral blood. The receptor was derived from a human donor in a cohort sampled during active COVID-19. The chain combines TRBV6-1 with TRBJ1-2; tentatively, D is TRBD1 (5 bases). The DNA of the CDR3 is TGTGCCAGCAGTGAACGAAGGGGCGGTGGCTACACCTTC. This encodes CASSERRGGGYTF.